Listed here are 7 T cell receptor beta chains from one sample, sequenced in a study of response to subunit inactivated influenza vaccine. Each CDR3 protein gets one entry after TCRdb re-called the RT-PCR reads with MiXCR. The sample carries about 570,000 distinct CDR3 sequences, around 10% recorded once. These data were likewise used in another study, on T cells expressing NK-cell markers. From that report: 5'RACE template switching built TCR beta cDNA with unique molecular identifiers.

Material: PBMCs from blood, obtained on the day of vaccination. These receptors came from a man aged 45-65 years who received an inactivated influenza vaccine.

The chain links TRBV7-2 to TRBJ2-5; D might be TRBD2 (7 bases). CDR3 length equals 14 residues. The ends were cut back, 4 bases at V and 4 bases at J, with 13 bases in the middle. CDR1 and CDR2 from the germline V gene are SGHTA and FQGNSA. The CDR3 spells CASSSRGGLETQYF. Written as DNA, the CDR3 is TGTGCCAGCAGCTCGAGGGGGGGGCTAGAGACCCAGTACTTC. The complete variable domain, with remaining parts taken from reference TRBV7-2 and TRBJ2-5, reads GAGVSQSPSNKVTEKGKDVELRCDPISGHTALYWYRQSLGQGLEFLIYFQGNSAPDKSGLPSDRFSAERTGGSVSTLTIQRTQQEDSAVYLCASSSRGGLETQYFGPGTRLLVL.

In its sample, this clonotype was seen a few times. J is TRBJ1-5 and V is TRBV28; 7 nucleotides align to TRBD1. The CDR3 has 18 residues. The germline V gene encodes CDR1 MDHEN and CDR2 SYDVKM. J lost 0 bases, V lost 2 bases, and 10 bases had no gene match. The CDR3 bases are TGTGCCAGCAGTTTACCTCCCCAGGGACAGTATAGCAATCAGCCCCAGCATTTT. The encoded protein is CASSLPPQGQYSNQPQHF.

This chain uses TRBV27 with TRBJ2-7, with D perhaps being TRBD1 or TRBD2 (5 bases each). Germline V lookup: CDR1 MNHEY, CDR2 SMNVEV (reference sequence). The CDR3 runs 13 residues. Trimming stripped 6 bases from V and 3 bases from J, with 12 bases between. The CDR3 reads CASRLTRGYEQYF. The DNA for the CDR3 is TGTGCCAGCAGGCTCACTAGGGGCTACGAGCAGTACTTC.

This chain connects TRBV28 to TRBJ2-3; 7 bases agree with TRBD1. Germline values: CDR1 MDHEN, CDR2 SYDVKM. The CDR3 has 16 amino acids. The J segment lost 1 base and the V segment lost 5 bases, leaving 9 bases of the junction unmatched. The DNA for the CDR3 is TGTGCCAGCAGTCCGAAGACAGGGTTGGGCACAGATACGCAGTATTTT. Translating gives CASSPKTGLGTDTQYF.

The V and J genes are TRBV5-5 and TRBJ2-1, with 7 bases lining up with TRBD2. Germline V CDR1 and CDR2: SGHKS, YYEKEE (reference sequence). V trimming: 2 bases; J trimming: 5 bases; junction bases outside the gene matches: 4. The CDR3 is made up of 14 amino acids. The CDR3: CASSLAGRDNEQFF. CDR3 in DNA: TGTGCCAGCAGCTTAGCGGGAAGGGACAATGAGCAGTTCTTC.

This clonotype was detected only a few times. The gene calls are TRBV12-3 or TRBV12-4 and TRBJ2-1, with 7 bases lining up with TRBD1. This CDR3 is 13 amino acids long. The ends lost 6 bases at V and 5 bases at J; junction bases unmatched: 4. The CDR3 DNA is TGTGCCAGCAGCCACGACAGGGACAATGAGCAGTTCTTC. It specifies CASSHDRDNEQFF.

This clonotype was counted ten times or more. The chain couples TRBV25-1 to TRBJ2-5, with D perhaps assigned TRBD1 or TRBD2 (5 bases each). The CDR3 consists of 15 residues. V lost 4 bases, J lost 4 bases, and 16 bases lay in between. Germline CDR1 reads MGHDK; CDR2 reads SYGVNS. Here the CDR3 reads CASSARSGATETQYF. The CDR3 DNA follows: TGTGCCAGCAGTGCACGCTCCGGGGCAACAGAGACCCAGTACTTC.